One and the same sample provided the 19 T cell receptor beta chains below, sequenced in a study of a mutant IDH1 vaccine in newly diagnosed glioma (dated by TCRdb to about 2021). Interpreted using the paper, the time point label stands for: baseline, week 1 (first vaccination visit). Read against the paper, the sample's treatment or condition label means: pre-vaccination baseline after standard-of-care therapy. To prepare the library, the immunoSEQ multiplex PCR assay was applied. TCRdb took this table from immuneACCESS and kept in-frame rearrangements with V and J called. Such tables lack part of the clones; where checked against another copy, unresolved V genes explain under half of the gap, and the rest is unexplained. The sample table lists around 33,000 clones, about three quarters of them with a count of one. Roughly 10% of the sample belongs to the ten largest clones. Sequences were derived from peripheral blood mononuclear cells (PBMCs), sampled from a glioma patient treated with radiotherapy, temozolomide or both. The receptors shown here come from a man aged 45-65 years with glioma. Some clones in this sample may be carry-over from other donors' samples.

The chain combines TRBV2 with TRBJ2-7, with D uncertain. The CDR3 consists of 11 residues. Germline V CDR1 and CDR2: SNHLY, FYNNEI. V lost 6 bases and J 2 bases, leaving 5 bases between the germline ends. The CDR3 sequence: CASRGTYEQYF. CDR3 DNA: TGTGCCAGCAGGGGGACCTACGAGCAGTACTTC.

CDR3 bases: TGTGCCAGCAGCTTGAGGGCCGAAGAGACCCAGTACTTC. Translated, it gives CASSLRAEETQYF. The rearrangement links TRBV5-4 to TRBJ2-5; D is unclear. The CDR3 is made up of 13 amino acids. Trimming took 1 base from V and 3 from J, leaving 7 bases between them. Germline CDR1 and CDR2: SGHNT and YYREEE (reference sequence).

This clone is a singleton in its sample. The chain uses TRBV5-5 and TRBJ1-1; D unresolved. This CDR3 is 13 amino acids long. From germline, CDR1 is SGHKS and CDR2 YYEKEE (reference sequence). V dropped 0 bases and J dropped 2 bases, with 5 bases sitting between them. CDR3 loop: CASSLGVNTEAFF. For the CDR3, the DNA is TGTGCCAGCAGCTTGGGGGTAAACACTGAAGCTTTCTTT. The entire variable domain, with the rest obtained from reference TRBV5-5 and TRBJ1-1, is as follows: DAGVTQSPTHLIKTRGQQVTLRCSPISGHKSVSWYQQVLGQGPQFIFQYYEKEERGRGNFPDRFSARQFPNYSSELNVNALLLGDSALYLCASSLGVNTEAFFGQGTRLTVV.

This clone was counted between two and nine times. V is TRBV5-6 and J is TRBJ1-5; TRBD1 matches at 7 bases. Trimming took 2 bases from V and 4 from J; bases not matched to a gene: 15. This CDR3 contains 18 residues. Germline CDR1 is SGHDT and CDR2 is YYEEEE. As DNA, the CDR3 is TGTGCCAGCAGCTTTTTCAGGGGGGCTCTCGGTGGAAATCAGCCCCAGCATTTT. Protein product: CASSFFRGALGGNQPQHF.

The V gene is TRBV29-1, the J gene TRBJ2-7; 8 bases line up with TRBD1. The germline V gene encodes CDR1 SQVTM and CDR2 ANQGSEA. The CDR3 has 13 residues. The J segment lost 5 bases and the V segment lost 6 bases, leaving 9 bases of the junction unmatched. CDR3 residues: CSVKGQGFDEQYF. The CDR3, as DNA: TGCAGCGTAAAAGGACAGGGCTTCGACGAGCAGTACTTC.

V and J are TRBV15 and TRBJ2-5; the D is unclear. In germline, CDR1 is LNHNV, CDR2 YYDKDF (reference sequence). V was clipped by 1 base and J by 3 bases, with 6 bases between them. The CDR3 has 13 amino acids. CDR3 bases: TGTGCCACCAGCAGAGTGATTGAAGAGACCCAGTACTTC. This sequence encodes CATSRVIEETQYF.

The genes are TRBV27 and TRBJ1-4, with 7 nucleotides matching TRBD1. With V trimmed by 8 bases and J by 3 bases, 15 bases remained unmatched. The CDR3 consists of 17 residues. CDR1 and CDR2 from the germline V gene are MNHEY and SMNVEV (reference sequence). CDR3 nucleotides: TGTGCCAGCGGGCCCGGGACAGTGCGAGGGGCTAATGAAAAACTGTTTTTT. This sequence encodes CASGPGTVRGANEKLFF.

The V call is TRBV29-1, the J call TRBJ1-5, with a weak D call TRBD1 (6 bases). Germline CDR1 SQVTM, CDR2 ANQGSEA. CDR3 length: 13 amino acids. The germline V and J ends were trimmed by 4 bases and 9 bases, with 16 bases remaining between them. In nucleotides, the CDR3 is TGCAGCGTTGCGGCGGACAGAGGGAGGCCCCAGCATTTT. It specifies CSVAADRGRPQHF. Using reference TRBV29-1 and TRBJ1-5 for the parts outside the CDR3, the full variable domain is SAVISQKPSRDICQRGTSLTIQCQVDSQVTMMFWYRQQPGQSLTLIATANQGSEATYESGFVIDKFPISRPNLTFSTLTVSNMSPEDSSIYLCSVAADRGRPQHFGDGTRLSIL.

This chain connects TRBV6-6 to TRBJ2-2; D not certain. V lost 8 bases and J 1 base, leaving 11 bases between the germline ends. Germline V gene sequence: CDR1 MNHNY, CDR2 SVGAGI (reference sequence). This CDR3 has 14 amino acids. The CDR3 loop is CASQTRQNTGELFF. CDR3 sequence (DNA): TGTGCCAGCCAGACTCGACAGAACACCGGGGAGCTGTTTTTT.

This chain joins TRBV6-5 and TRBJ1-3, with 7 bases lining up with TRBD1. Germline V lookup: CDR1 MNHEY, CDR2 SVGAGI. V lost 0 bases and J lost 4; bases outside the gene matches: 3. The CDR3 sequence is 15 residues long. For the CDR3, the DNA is TGTGCCAGCAGTTACTCCCCGGGACAGGGAAACACCATATATTTT. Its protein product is CASSYSPGQGNTIYF.

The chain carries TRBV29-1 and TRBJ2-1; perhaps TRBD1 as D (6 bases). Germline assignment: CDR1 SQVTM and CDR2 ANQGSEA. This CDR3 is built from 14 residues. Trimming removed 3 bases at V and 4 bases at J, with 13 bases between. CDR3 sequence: CSVEGRGGYNEQFF. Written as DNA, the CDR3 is TGCAGCGTTGAGGGGAGAGGGGGATACAATGAGCAGTTCTTC.

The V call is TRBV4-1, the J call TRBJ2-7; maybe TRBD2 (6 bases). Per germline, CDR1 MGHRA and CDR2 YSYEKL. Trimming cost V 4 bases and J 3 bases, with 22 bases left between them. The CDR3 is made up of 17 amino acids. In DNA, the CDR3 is TGCGCCAGCAGCCCCATTTTCAGGGACGGGAGATTCTACGAGCAGTACTTC. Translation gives CASSPIFRDGRFYEQYF.

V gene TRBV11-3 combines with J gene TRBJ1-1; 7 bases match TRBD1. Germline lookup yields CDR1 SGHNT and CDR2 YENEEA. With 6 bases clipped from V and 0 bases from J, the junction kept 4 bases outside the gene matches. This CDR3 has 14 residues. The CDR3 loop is CASRSTGMNTEAFF. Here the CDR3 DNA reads TGTGCCAGCAGGTCGACAGGGATGAACACTGAAGCTTTCTTT.

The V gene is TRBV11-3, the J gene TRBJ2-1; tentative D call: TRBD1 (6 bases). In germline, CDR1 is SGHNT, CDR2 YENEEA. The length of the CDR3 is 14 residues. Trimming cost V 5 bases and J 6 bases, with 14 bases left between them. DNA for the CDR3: TGTGCCAGCAGCAACGGACAGTCGAGCAATGAGCAGTTCTTC. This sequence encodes CASSNGQSSNEQFF. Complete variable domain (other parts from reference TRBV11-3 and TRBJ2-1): EAGVVQSPRYKIIEKKQPVAFWCNPISGHNTLYWYLQNLGQGPELLIRYENEEAVDDSQLPKDRFSAERLKGVDSTLKIQPAELGDSAVYLCASSNGQSSNEQFFGPGTRLTVL.

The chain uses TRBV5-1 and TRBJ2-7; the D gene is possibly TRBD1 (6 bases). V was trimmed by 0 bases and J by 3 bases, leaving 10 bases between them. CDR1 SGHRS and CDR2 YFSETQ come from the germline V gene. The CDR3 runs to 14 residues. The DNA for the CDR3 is TGCGCCAGCAGCTTGGCAGGGGCGTTCTACGAGCAGTACTTC. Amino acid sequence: CASSLAGAFYEQYF.

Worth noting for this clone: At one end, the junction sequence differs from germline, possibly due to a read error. CDR3 in amino acids: CASSLEASVRSAF. DNA of the CDR3: TGTGCCAGCAGCTTGGAGGCTAGCGTAAGATCTGCCTTC. The chain uses TRBV5-4 and TRBJ2-7; tentatively, D is TRBD2 (6 bases). This CDR3 contains 13 residues. CDR1 and CDR2 from the germline V gene are SGHNT and YYREEE (reference sequence).

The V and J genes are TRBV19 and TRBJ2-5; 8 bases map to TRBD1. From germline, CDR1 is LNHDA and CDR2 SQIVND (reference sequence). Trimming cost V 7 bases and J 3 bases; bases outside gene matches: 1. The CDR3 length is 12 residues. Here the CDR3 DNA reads TGTGCCAGTACGGACAGGGAAGAGACCCAGTACTTC. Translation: CASTDREETQYF.

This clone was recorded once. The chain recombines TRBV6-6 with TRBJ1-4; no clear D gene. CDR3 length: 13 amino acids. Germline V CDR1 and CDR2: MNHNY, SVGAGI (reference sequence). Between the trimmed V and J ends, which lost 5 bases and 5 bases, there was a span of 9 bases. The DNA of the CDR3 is TGTGCCAGCAGTCGACAATTGAATGAAAAACTGTTTTTT. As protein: CASSRQLNEKLFF.

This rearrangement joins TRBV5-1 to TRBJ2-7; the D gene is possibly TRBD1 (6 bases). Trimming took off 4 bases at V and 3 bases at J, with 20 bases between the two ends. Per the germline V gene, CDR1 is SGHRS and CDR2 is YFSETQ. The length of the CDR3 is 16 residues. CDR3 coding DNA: TGCGCCAGCAGCCCGCACCGAACAGGGTCGGACTACGAGCAGTACTTC. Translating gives CASSPHRTGSDYEQYF.